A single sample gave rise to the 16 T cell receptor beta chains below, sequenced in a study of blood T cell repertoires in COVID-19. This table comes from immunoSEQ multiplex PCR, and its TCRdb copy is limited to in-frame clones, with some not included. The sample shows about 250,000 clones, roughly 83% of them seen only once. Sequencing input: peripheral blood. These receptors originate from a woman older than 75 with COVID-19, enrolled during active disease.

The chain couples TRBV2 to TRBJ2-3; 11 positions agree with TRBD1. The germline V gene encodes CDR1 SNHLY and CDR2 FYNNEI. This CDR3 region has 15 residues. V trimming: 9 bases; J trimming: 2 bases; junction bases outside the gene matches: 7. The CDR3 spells CASGRDRGNTDTQYF. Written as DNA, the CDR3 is TGTGCCAGTGGGAGGGACAGGGGGAACACAGATACGCAGTATTTT.

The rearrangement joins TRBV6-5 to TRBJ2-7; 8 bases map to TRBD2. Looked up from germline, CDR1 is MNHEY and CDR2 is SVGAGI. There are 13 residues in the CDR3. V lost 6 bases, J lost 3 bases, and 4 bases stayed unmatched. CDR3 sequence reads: CASRRGASYEQYF. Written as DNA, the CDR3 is TGTGCCAGCAGGCGGGGGGCGAGCTACGAGCAGTACTTC.

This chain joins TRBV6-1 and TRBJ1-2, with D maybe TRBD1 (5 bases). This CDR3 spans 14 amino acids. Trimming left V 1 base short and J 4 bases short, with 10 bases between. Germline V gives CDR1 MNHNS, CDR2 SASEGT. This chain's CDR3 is CASSEEHRTYGYTF. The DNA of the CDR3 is TGTGCCAGCAGTGAAGAGCACAGGACCTATGGCTACACCTTC.

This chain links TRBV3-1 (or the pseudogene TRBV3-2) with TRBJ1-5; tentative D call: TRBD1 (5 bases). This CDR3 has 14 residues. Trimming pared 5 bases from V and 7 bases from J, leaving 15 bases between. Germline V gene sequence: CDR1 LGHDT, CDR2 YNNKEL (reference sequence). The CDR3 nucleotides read TGTGCCAGCAGCACACGACGGGGGAACCAGCCCCAGCATTTT. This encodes CASSTRRGNQPQHF.

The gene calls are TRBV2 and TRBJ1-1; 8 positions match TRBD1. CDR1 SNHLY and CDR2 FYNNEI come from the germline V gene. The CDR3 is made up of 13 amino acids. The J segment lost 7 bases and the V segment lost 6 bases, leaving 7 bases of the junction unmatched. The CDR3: CASRGDRRGEAFF. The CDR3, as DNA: TGTGCCAGCAGGGGGGACAGGAGAGGTGAAGCTTTCTTT.

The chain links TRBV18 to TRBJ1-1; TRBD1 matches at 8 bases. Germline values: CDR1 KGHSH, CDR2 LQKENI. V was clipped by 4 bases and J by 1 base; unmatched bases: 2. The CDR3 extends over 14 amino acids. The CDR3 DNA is TGTGCCAGCTCACGCGGACAGGGGAACACTGAAGCTTTCTTT. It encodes CASSRGQGNTEAFF.

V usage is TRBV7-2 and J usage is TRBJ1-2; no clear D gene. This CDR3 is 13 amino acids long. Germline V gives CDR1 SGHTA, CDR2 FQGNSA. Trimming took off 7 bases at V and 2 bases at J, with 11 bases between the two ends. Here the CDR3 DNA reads TGTGCCAGCAATCAACAGATCAACTATGGCTACACCTTC. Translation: CASNQQINYGYTF.

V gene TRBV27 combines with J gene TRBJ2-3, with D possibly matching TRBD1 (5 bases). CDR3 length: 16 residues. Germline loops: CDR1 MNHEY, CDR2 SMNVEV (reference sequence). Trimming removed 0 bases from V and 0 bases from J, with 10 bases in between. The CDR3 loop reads CASSLSTASSTDTQYF. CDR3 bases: TGTGCCAGCAGTTTATCGACAGCCTCTAGCACAGATACGCAGTATTTT.

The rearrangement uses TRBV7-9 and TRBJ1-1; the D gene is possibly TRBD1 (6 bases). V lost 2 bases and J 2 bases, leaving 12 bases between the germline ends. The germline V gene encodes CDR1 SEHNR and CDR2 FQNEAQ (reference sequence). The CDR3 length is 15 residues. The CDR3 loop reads CASSLTGTGNTEAFF. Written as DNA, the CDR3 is TGTGCCAGCAGCTTAACAGGGACGGGTAACACTGAAGCTTTCTTT.

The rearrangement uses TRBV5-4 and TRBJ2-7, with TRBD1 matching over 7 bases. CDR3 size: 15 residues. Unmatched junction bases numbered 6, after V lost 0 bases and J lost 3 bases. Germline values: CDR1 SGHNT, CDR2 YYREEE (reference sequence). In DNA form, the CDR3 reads TGTGCCAGCAGCTTGGATAGGGGGCAGTTCTACGAGCAGTACTTC. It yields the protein CASSLDRGQFYEQYF.

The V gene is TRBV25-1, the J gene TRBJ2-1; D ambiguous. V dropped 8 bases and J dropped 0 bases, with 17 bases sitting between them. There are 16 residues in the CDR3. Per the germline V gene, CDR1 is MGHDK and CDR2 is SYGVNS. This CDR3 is CASADPTANSYNEQFF. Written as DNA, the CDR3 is TGTGCCAGCGCCGACCCGACTGCAAACTCCTACAATGAGCAGTTCTTC.

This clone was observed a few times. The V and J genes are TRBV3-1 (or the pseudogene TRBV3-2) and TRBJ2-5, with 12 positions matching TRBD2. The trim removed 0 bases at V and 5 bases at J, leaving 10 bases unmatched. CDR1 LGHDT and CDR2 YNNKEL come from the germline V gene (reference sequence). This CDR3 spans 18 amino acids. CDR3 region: CASSQDLASGGAGETQYF. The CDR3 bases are TGTGCCAGCAGCCAAGATCTCGCTAGCGGGGGGGCCGGGGAGACCCAGTACTTC.

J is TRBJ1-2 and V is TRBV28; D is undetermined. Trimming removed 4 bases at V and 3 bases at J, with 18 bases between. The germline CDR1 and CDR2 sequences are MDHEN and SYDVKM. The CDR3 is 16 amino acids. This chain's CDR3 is CASSSPSVGRDYGYTF. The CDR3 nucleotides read TGTGCCAGCAGTTCTCCCTCCGTGGGGAGGGACTATGGCTACACCTTC.

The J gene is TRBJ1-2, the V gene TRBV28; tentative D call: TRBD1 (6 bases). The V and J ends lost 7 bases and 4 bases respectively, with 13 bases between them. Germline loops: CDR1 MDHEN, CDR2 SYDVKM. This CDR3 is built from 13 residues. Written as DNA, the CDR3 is TGTGCCAGCATTAGGGGGATCGGCTATGGCTACACCTTC. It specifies CASIRGIGYGYTF.

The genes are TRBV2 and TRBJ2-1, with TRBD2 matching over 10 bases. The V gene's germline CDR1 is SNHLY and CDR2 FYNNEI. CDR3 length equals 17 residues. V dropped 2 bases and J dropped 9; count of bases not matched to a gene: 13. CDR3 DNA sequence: TGTGCCAGCAGTGAAACTTTAAGCGGGGGGGCCTACGGTGAGCAGTTCTTC. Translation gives CASSETLSGGAYGEQFF.

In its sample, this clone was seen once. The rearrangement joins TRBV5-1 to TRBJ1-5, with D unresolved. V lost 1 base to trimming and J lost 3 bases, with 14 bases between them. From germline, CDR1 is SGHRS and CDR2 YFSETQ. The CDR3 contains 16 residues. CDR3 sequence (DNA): TGCGCCAGCAGCTTGTCCCCACGGGAAAACAATCAGCCCCAGCATTTT. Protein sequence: CASSLSPRENNQPQHF.